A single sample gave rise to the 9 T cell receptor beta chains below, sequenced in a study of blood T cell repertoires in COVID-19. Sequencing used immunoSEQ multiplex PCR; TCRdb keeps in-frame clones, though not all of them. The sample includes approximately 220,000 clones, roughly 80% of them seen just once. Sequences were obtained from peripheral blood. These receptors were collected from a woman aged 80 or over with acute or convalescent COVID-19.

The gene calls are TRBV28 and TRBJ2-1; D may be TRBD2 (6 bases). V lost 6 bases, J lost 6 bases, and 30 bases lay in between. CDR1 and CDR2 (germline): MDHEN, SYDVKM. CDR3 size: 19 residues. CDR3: CASRIPWLGGWVGSNEQFF. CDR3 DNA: TGTGCCAGCAGGATACCTTGGCTCGGGGGTTGGGTTGGGTCCAATGAGCAGTTCTTC.

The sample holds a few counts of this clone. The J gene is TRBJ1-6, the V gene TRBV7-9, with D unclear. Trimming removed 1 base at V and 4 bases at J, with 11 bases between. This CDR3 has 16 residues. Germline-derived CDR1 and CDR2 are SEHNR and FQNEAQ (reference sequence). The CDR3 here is CASSLVSGDYNSPLHF. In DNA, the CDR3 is TGTGCCAGCAGCTTAGTCTCCGGGGATTATAATTCACCCCTCCACTTT.

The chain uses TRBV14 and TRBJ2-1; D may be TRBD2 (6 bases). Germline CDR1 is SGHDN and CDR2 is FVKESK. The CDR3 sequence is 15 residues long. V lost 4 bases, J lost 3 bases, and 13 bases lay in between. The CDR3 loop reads CASSRTSPSYNEQFF. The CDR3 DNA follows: TGTGCCAGCAGCCGTACTAGCCCAAGCTACAATGAGCAGTTCTTC.

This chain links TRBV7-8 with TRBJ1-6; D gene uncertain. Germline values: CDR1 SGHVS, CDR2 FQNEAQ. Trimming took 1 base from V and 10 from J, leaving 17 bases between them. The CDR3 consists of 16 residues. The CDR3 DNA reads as TGTGCCAGCAGCTTAGTGACACCCTACTTGGAATCACCCCTCCACTTT. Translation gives CASSLVTPYLESPLHF.

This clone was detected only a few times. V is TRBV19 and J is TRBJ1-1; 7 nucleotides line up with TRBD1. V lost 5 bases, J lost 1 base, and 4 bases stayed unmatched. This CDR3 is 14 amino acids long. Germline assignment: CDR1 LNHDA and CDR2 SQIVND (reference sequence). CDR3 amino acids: CASSPRQGNTEAFF. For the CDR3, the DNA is TGTGCCAGTAGTCCTCGACAGGGGAACACTGAAGCTTTCTTT.

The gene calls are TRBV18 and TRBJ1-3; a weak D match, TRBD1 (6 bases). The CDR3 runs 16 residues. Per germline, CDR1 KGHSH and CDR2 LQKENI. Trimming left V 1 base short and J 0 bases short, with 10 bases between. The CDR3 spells CASSPQGDTSGNTIYF. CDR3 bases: TGTGCCAGCTCACCACAGGGGGATACCTCTGGAAACACCATATATTTT.

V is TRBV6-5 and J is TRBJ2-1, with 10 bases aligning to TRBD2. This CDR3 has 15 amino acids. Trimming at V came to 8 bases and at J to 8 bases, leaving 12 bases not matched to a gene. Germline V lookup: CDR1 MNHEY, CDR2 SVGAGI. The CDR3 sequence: CASGKREGHRDEQFF. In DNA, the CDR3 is TGTGCCAGCGGTAAGCGGGAGGGCCATCGGGATGAGCAGTTCTTC.

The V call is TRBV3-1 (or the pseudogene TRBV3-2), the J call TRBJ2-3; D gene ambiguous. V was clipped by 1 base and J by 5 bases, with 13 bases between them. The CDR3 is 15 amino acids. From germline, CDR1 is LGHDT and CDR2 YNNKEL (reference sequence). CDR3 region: CASSQVFVGEDTQYF. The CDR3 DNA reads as TGTGCCAGCAGCCAAGTATTTGTTGGAGAAGATACGCAGTATTTT.

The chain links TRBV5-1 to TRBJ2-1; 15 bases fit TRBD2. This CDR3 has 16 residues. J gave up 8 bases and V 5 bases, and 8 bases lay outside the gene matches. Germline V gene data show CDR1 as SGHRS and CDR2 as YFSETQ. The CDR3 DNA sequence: TGCGCCAGCAGTCGTCGGACTAGCGGGAGGGGCGATGAGCAGTTCTTC. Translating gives CASSRRTSGRGDEQFF.